This record looks at one TCR beta chain sequence and its context. It lacks a known antigen. It has no much larger one-base neighbor in the sample; base qualities were not kept. V is pruned by 6 bases and J by 7 bases, leaving 21 bases of the junction without a gene match. From the cysteine through the phenylalanine, the CDR3 covers 21 amino acids. The only DNA kept is the CDR3, 63 bases in frame from the first base. This sample was taken from a study of identical twins (dated by TCRdb to 2016 to 2017). General notes on the study: TCR alpha and beta repertoires from monozygotic twins, unrelated adults of various ages and cord blood were deep-sequenced to test whether fetal clonotypes persist. To rule out contamination, replicate twin experiments were performed at different times with different library preparation protocols.

Every donor in the study was a healthy Caucasian. Three unrelated non-twin adults were additionally sequenced: a male aged 18 to 29, a male aged 50 to 60 and a female aged 50 to 60. Miltenyi CD45RO+ enrichment and human naive T-cell isolation kits were used to isolate memory (CD45RO+) and naive T cells from PBMC. General conclusions and limits of the study: Because the same donors could not be followed over many years, the conclusions depended on cross-sectional statistical analysis. Invariant T cells such as MAIT and iNKT could partly confound zero-insertion analyses, though diverse VJ usage argued against this for most clonotypes. A weaker excess of twin sharing was found in beta out-of-frame sequences because the signal-to-noise ratio was lowered by fewer shared sequences. Compared with coincidental sharing between unrelated individuals, out-of-frame TCR alpha sequences shared between twins had an excess of sequences with low generation probability. Fewer insertions were carried by abundant cord blood beta clonotypes, a similar but weaker trend appeared in young adult naive repertoires, and no such trend appeared in memory repertoires. Recombination models systematically underestimated out-of-frame TCR alpha sharing in monozygotic twins but agreed with sharing between unrelated individuals.

Libraries were built with 5' RACE. TCRdb lists the instrument as Illumina HiSeq 2000. A universal primer binding site was introduced by template switching, and a unique molecular identifier was present in the final cDNA, enabling accurate counting of TCR cDNA molecules. Specific primers in the conserved constant-segment region were used to synthesize first-strand cDNA for TCR alpha and beta chains. To control for contamination, every cDNA library was double barcoded, receiving both a SMART-Mk sample barcode and Illumina barcodes. TruSeq adapter sequences along with Illumina sample barcodes were introduced in two successive PCR steps. The TCR alpha and beta cDNA libraries were sequenced on the Illumina HiSeq platform using custom primers. The original methods were these. Unique molecular identifiers were extracted from raw reads with MiGEC, and CDR3 positions were determined with MiXCR. Recombination models were inferred per individual with the repgenHMM and IGoR tools using an EM algorithm. The tcR package in R was used for shared clonotype analysis, with sharing normalized by the product of cloneset sizes. To study raw recombination without the effects of thymic and clonal selection, out-of-frame nonproductive sequences were analyzed. TCRdb trimmed the raw reads at Q25, called clones with MiXCR and kept productive beta chains. All rows with the same CDR3 protein become a single entry with the most common DNA and genes. The V and J calls and clone size come from TCRdb's table, not from the authors' own analysis. The sample yields some 330,000 distinct CDR3 sequences; roughly 9% were counted once. The ten largest clones represent 8% to 10% of the sample.

The source is a woman in her forties or fifties in good health. Sequencing was carried out using naive T cells sorted from blood. Reading the label with the study, this specimen's cell subset or site is: cells isolated with a human naive T-cell isolation kit. This chain is built from TRBV12-3 or TRBV12-4 and TRBJ2-1, and 16 bases in between align with TRBD2. In nucleotides, the sequence is TGTGCCAGCAGGTGGACAGGGACCGGGACTAGCGGGAGGGCCGGGGAAAATGAGCAGTTCTTC. Its protein is CASRWTGTGTSGRAGENEQFF.